The clone carrying this T cell receptor (beta chain) was recorded a few times. Its antigen is still unknown. From the approximately 120-subject validation cohort, which was separate from the approximately 670-subject first cohort, the donors were drawn. Data came from immunoSEQ multiplex PCR; TCRdb stores just in-frame clones and leaves some out. The data contain tens of thousands of clones, roughly 85% of them seen just once; the ten biggest clones take up under 7%. Germline V gives CDR1 SGHVS, CDR2 FQNEAQ. V was pared by 5 bases and J by 1 base, with 11 bases of the junction left unmatched. The CDR3 is 16 amino acids. These data are taken from a study of cytomegalovirus exposure and HLA in healthy donors. Study overall: The roughly 120 validation repertoires and the roughly 700 first-cohort repertoires shared a platform, a later analysis reported. Study outcomes and limitations: 150 to 200 TCR beta chains were listed as cytomegalovirus-associated.

The J gene is TRBJ2-7, the V gene TRBV7-8, with 7 positions matching TRBD2. The sequence was collected from a woman aged 25-40 years in good health and CMV-seronegative. Material: PBMCs. The CDR3 DNA sequence: TGTGCCAGCAGCCCGAGGACGGGAGGCACTTCCTACGAGCAGTACTTC. This encodes CASSPRTGGTSYEQYF.